Presented here are 21 T cell receptor beta chains from one specimen sequenced in a study of cytomegalovirus exposure and HLA in healthy donors. The method was immunoSEQ multiplex PCR; TCRdb's version includes in-frame clones alone and lacks a portion of them. The table includes over 85,000 clones, under 95% detected once. Sequenced material: PBMCs. The receptors stem from a woman under 40 in good health and CMV-seropositive.

The rearrangement links TRBV25-1 to TRBJ2-5; TRBD1 matches at 9 bases. Germline CDR1 is MGHDK and CDR2 is SYGVNS. J was trimmed by 4 bases and V by 7 bases; bases with no gene match: 7. This CDR3 is 14 amino acids long. The CDR3 region is CASTPWGQGETQYF. As DNA, the CDR3 is TGTGCCAGCACCCCATGGGGACAGGGAGAGACCCAGTACTTC.

The rearrangement uses TRBV4-3 and TRBJ1-2; TRBD1 is a possible D gene (6 bases). The CDR3 is 15 amino acids. Looked up from germline, CDR1 is LGHNA and CDR2 is YSLEER. V was shortened by 1 base and J by 4 bases, with 13 bases between the two germline ends. CDR3 amino acids: CASSQVWQGRYGYTF. In DNA, the CDR3 is TGCGCCAGCAGCCAAGTTTGGCAGGGGCGCTATGGCTACACCTTC.

The chain employs TRBV7-2 and TRBJ2-7, with 7 bases matching TRBD1. The V gene's germline CDR1 is SGHTA and CDR2 FQGNSA. The trim removed 5 bases at V and 0 bases at J, leaving 10 bases unmatched. This CDR3 is built from 16 residues. CDR3 sequence: CASSLPKGQISYEQYF. The CDR3 DNA follows: TGTGCCAGCAGCCTCCCAAAGGGACAGATCTCCTACGAGCAGTACTTC.

The chain uses TRBV7-6 and TRBJ2-1; 7 nucleotides line up with TRBD2. J gave up 0 bases and V 1 base, and 6 bases lay outside the gene matches. Germline assignment: CDR1 SGHVS and CDR2 FNYEAQ. The CDR3 extends over 17 amino acids. The CDR3 DNA reads TGTGCCAGCAGCTTAGTAGCGGGCGGAAGCTCCTACAATGAGCAGTTCTTC. This encodes CASSLVAGGSSYNEQFF.

This rearrangement joins TRBV10-3 to TRBJ2-1; 7 bases fit TRBD1. The CDR3 length is 15 residues. From germline, CDR1 is ENHRY and CDR2 SYGVKD. With 6 bases clipped from V and 9 bases from J, the junction kept 14 bases outside the gene matches. In nucleotides, the CDR3 is TGTGCCATCAGCAGAACAGGGGAATCTATAGGTGAGCAGTTCTTC. Its protein is CAISRTGESIGEQFF.

The chain couples TRBV11-1 to TRBJ2-7; the match to TRBD1 covers 8 bases. The ends lost 5 bases at V and 3 bases at J; junction bases unmatched: 9. The CDR3 consists of 15 residues. Per the germline V gene, CDR1 is SGHAT and CDR2 is FQDESV (reference sequence). CDR3 residues: CASSPTPTGVYEQYF. CDR3 nucleotide sequence: TGTGCCAGCAGCCCCACGCCGACAGGGGTCTACGAGCAGTACTTC.

The chain links TRBV27 to TRBJ2-1, with 11 bases that match TRBD2. V dropped 6 bases and J dropped 9; count of bases not matched to a gene: 10. CDR1 and CDR2 (germline): MNHEY, SMNVEV (reference sequence). The length of the CDR3 is 15 residues. CDR3 in amino acids: CASSFGLAGGGEQFF. As DNA, the CDR3 is TGTGCCAGCAGCTTCGGTCTAGCGGGAGGAGGTGAGCAGTTCTTC.

The chain has TRBV7-2 and TRBJ2-2, with TRBD2 matching over 10 bases. V gave up 1 base and J gave up 7 bases; unmatched junction bases: 9. The V gene's germline CDR1 is SGHTA and CDR2 FQGNSA. The CDR3 is made up of 17 amino acids. The CDR3 loop reads CASSLDLAGGTHGELFF. The DNA for the CDR3 is TGTGCCAGCAGCTTAGACTTAGCGGGAGGAACTCACGGGGAGCTGTTTTTT. Combining the CDR3 with reference TRBV7-2 and TRBJ2-2 gives the whole variable domain GAGVSQSPSNKVTEKGKDVELRCDPISGHTALYWYRQSLGQGLEFLIYFQGNSAPDKSGLPSDRFSAERTGGSVSTLTIQRTQQEDSAVYLCASSLDLAGGTHGELFFGEGSRLTVL.

The genes are TRBV7-9 and TRBJ2-1, with a weak D call TRBD1 (5 bases). The CDR3 runs to 16 residues. The germline gives CDR1 SEHNR, CDR2 FQNEAQ (reference sequence). V was pared by 4 bases and J by 0 bases, with 13 bases between. CDR3 sequence reads: CASSSARQSSYNEQFF. The CDR3 nucleotides are TGTGCCAGCAGCTCCGCTAGACAGAGCTCCTACAATGAGCAGTTCTTC.

The chain combines TRBV4-2 with TRBJ2-1; 12 nucleotides agree with TRBD2. J gave up 7 bases and V 7 bases, and 2 bases lay outside the gene matches. The CDR3 spans 13 residues. The germline gives CDR1 LGHNA, CDR2 YNFKEQ. The CDR3 spells CASKGTSGNEQFF. CDR3 coding DNA: TGTGCCAGCAAGGGGACTAGCGGGAATGAGCAGTTCTTC.

In regard to this clone: One end of the junction fails to match germline, which may point to a read error. The chain joins TRBV5-6 to TRBJ1-4, with D uncertain. Germline V gives CDR1 SGHDT, CDR2 YYEEEE. The CDR3 totals 15 residues. The CDR3 loop is CAGSFPSREGEKLFF. The CDR3 DNA follows: TGTGCCGGCAGCTTTCCCTCCCGGGAAGGGGAAAAACTGTTTTTT.

The chain is built from TRBV4-3 and TRBJ2-7; 8 bases agree with TRBD2. V trimming: 3 bases; J trimming: 5 bases; junction bases outside the gene matches: 3. The CDR3 sequence is 13 residues long. The germline CDR1 and CDR2 sequences are LGHNA and YSLEER. CDR3 in DNA: TGCGCCAGCAGCCAGACTAGCGCCCACGAGCAGTACTTC. Translated: CASSQTSAHEQYF.

This chain connects TRBV30 to TRBJ1-1; TRBD1 aligns across 8 bases. This CDR3 is 13 amino acids long. The V gene's germline CDR1 is GTSNPN and CDR2 SVGIG (reference sequence). Trimming took 3 bases from V and 7 from J; bases not matched to a gene: 7. The DNA for the CDR3 is TGTGCCTGGAGAGCGGACAGGGCGGGTGAAGCTTTCTTT. This encodes CAWRADRAGEAFF.

The rearrangement uses TRBV19 and TRBJ2-1; D call uncertain. Germline CDR1 reads LNHDA; CDR2 reads SQIVND (reference sequence). CDR3 length: 12 amino acids. Trimming pared 5 bases from V and 8 bases from J, leaving 10 bases between. CDR3 residues: CASSSPADEQFF. CDR3 DNA: TGTGCCAGTAGTTCGCCCGCGGATGAGCAGTTCTTC. Full variable domain (remainder filled in from reference TRBV19 and TRBJ2-1): DGGITQSPKYLFRKEGQNVTLSCEQNLNHDAMYWYRQDPGQGLRLIYYSQIVNDFQKGDIAEGYSVSREKKESFPLTVTSAQKNPTAFYLCASSSPADEQFFGPGTRLTVL.

The rearrangement joins TRBV2 to TRBJ2-5; TRBD2 matches at 14 bases. The CDR3 is 16 amino acids. V was clipped by 11 bases and J by 1 base; unmatched bases: 9. Germline CDR1 is SNHLY and CDR2 is FYNNEI. CDR3 in amino acids: CAGRTSGRPIQETQYF. The CDR3 DNA reads TGTGCCGGACGGACTAGCGGGAGGCCAATCCAAGAGACCCAGTACTTC.

This sequence joins TRBV7-8 and TRBJ2-3; D remains ambiguous. Germline V gene lookup returns CDR1 SGHVS and CDR2 FQNEAQ. Trimming took off 7 bases at V and 2 bases at J, with 16 bases between the two ends. CDR3 length: 15 residues. The chain's CDR3 is CASIKSRGYTDTQYF. CDR3 sequence (DNA): TGTGCCAGCATCAAATCAAGAGGTTACACAGATACGCAGTATTTT.

The chain is built from TRBV7-8 and TRBJ1-2, with D maybe TRBD1 (6 bases). CDR1 is SGHVS, CDR2 FQNEAQ, per germline. V was pared by 5 bases and J by 6 bases, with 22 bases between. The CDR3 covers 16 residues. In DNA, the CDR3 is TGTGCCAGCAGCCTGCCTCGGACAGTGTTAAACCATGGCTACACCTTC. It is translated as CASSLPRTVLNHGYTF.

CDR3 sequence (DNA): TGTGCCAGCAGCCCTGGGCAGGGGGACTATGGCTACACCTTC. Amino acid sequence: CASSPGQGDYGYTF. This chain uses TRBV7-9 with TRBJ1-2; 7 positions match TRBD1. The CDR3 runs to 14 residues. Germline lookup yields CDR1 SEHNR and CDR2 FQNEAQ (reference sequence). V shed 5 bases, J shed 3 bases, and the junction held 6 bases outside the gene matches.

V usage is TRBV7-2 and J usage is TRBJ2-7, with D perhaps matching TRBD2 (5 bases). This CDR3 comprises 14 residues. Germline CDR1 and CDR2: SGHTA and FQGNSA. V lost 1 base to trimming and J lost 2 bases, with 9 bases between them. Here the CDR3 DNA reads TGTGCCAGCAGCTTAGGGAGGAATCCCTACGAGCAGTACTTC. It encodes CASSLGRNPYEQYF. The full variable domain, with the rest looked up from reference TRBV7-2 and TRBJ2-7, is GAGVSQSPSNKVTEKGKDVELRCDPISGHTALYWYRQSLGQGLEFLIYFQGNSAPDKSGLPSDRFSAERTGGSVSTLTIQRTQQEDSAVYLCASSLGRNPYEQYFGPGTRLTVT.

This clone was detected only once. The chain has TRBV6-6 and TRBJ1-2; TRBD1 is a possible D gene (5 bases). The CDR3 covers 14 residues. The germline V gene has CDR1 MNHNY and CDR2 SVGAGI (reference sequence). Trimming removed 5 bases at V and 4 bases at J, with 14 bases between. The CDR3 nucleotides read TGTGCCAGCAGTGAGACAGTTCGCACCTATGGCTACACCTTC. Residues: CASSETVRTYGYTF.

The rearrangement links TRBV7-6 to TRBJ2-1; tentative D call: TRBD1 (6 bases). CDR1 is SGHVS, CDR2 FNYEAQ, per germline. Trimming took 1 base from V and 8 from J, leaving 12 bases between them. CDR3 length: 14 amino acids. The CDR3 sequence is CASSLVVGGYEQFF. For the CDR3, the DNA is TGTGCCAGCAGCTTAGTCGTTGGGGGCTATGAGCAGTTCTTC.